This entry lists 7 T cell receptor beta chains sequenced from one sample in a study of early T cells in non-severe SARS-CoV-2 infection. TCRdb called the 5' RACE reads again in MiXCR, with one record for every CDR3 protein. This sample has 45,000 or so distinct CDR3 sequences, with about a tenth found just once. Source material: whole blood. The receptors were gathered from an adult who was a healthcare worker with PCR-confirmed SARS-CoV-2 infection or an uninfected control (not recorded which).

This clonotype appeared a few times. CDR3 sequence reads: CSARDLLAGDNEQFF. DNA for the CDR3: TGCAGTGCTAGAGATTTACTAGCGGGAGACAATGAGCAGTTCTTC. The rearrangement links TRBV20-1 to TRBJ2-1, with TRBD2 matching over 11 bases. CDR1 and CDR2 (germline): DFQATT, SNEGSKA (reference sequence). Trimming cost V 0 bases and J 5 bases; bases outside gene matches: 3. CDR3 size: 15 residues.

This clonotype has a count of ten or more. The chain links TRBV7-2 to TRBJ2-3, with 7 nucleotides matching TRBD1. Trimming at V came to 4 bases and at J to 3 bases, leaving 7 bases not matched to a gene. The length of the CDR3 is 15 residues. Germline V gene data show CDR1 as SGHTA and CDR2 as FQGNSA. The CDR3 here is CASSSSRGMTDTQYF. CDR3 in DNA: TGTGCCAGCAGCTCTTCCAGGGGGATGACAGATACGCAGTATTTT.

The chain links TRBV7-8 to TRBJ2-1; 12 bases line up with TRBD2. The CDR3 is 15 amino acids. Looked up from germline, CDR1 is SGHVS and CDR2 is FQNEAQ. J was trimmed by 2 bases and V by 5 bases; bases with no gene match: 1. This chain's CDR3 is CASSPSGGAYNEQFF. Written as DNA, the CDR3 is TGTGCCAGCAGCCCTAGCGGGGGGGCCTACAATGAGCAGTTCTTC. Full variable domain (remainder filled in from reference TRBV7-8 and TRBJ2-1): GAGVSQSPRYKVAKRGQDVALRCDPISGHVSLFWYQQALGQGPEFLTYFQNEAQLDKSGLPSDRFFAERPEGSVSTLKIQRTQQEDSAVYLCASSPSGGAYNEQFFGPGTRLTVL.

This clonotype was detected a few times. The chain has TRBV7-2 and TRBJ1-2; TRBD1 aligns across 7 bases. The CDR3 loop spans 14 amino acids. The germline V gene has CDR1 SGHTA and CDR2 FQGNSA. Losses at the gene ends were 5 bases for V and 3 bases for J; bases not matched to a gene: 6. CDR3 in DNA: TGTGCCAGCAGCCTTAGACAGGGTCACTATGGCTACACCTTC. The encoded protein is CASSLRQGHYGYTF.

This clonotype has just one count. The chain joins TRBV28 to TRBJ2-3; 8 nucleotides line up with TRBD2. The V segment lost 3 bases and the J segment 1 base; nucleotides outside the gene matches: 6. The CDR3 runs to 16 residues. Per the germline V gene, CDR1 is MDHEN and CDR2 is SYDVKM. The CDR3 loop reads CASSFSWRGGTDTQYF. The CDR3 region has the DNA TGTGCCAGCAGTTTCTCTTGGCGGGGGGGCACAGATACGCAGTATTTT.

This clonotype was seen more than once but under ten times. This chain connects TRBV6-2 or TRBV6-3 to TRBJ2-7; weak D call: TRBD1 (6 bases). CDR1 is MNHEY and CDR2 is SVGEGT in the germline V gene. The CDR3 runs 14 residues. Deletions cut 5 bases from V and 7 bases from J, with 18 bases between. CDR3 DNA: TGTGCCAGCAGTCCGCAGACAGGTTTGGGGGAGCAGTACTTC. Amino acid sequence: CASSPQTGLGEQYF.

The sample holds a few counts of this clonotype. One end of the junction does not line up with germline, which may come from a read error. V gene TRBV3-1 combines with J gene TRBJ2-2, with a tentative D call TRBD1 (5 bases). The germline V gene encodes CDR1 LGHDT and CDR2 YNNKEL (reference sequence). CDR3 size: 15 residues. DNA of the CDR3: TGTGCCAGCAGACGGACACAGTCGAACTCCGGGGAGCTGTTTTTT. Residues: CASRRTQSNSGELFF.